The 31 T cell receptor beta chains below all came from one sample that was sequenced in a study of blood T cell repertoires in COVID-19. TCRdb's table, derived via immunoSEQ multiplex PCR, lists solely in-frame clones and lacks some. The table records 100,000 or so clones, about 88% of them present only once. Specimen: peripheral blood. The receptors shown here come from a man aged 45 to 65 with active or convalescent COVID-19.

This sequence joins TRBV6-5 and TRBJ2-2; 7 bases map to TRBD2. The V segment lost 4 bases and the J segment 5 bases; nucleotides outside the gene matches: 7. CDR1 is MNHEY, CDR2 SVGAGI, per germline. The CDR3 sequence is 15 residues long. The CDR3 spells CASSSGGIQTGELFF. The CDR3 coding sequence is TGTGCCAGCAGTTCCGGGGGGATACAAACCGGGGAGCTGTTTTTT.

The V gene is TRBV15, the J gene TRBJ2-5; D gene unclear. V lost 0 bases to trimming and J lost 3 bases, with 5 bases between them. The germline V gene has CDR1 LNHNV and CDR2 YYDKDF (reference sequence). The CDR3 is 13 residues long. CDR3 bases: TGTGCCACCAGCAGAGATTCCGAAGAGACCCAGTACTTC. The encoded protein is CATSRDSEETQYF.

The rearrangement joins TRBV5-5 to TRBJ2-1, with D possibly being TRBD1 (5 bases). Germline assignment: CDR1 SGHKS and CDR2 YYEKEE (reference sequence). The CDR3 covers 15 residues. The ends were cut back, 7 bases at V and 3 bases at J, with 17 bases in the middle. The CDR3, as DNA: TGTGCCAGCCAGCATAAGCAGGGTCACTACAATGAGCAGTTCTTC. Its translation is CASQHKQGHYNEQFF.

This clone was detected only once. The chain uses TRBV9 and TRBJ1-2; 10 bases line up with TRBD1. This CDR3 is built from 14 residues. The ends lost 4 bases at V and 8 bases at J; junction bases unmatched: 8. Germline V gene sequence: CDR1 SGDLS, CDR2 YYNGEE. CDR3 region: CASSSRTGGMGYTF. DNA of the CDR3: TGTGCCAGCAGCTCCCGGACAGGGGGGATGGGCTACACCTTC.

V and J are TRBV3-1 (or the pseudogene TRBV3-2) and TRBJ1-2; 8 nucleotides match TRBD1. The trim removed 4 bases at V and 8 bases at J, leaving 6 bases unmatched. Germline CDR1 and CDR2: LGHDT and YNNKEL (reference sequence). The CDR3 sequence is 13 residues long. CDR3 sequence reads: CASSLPRGRGYTF. The CDR3 nucleotides read TGTGCCAGCAGCCTCCCCAGGGGGCGAGGCTACACCTTC.

CDR3 sequence (DNA): TGTGCCAGCAGCTCCAGGGGCGAGTCGTGGAACACCTTC. Protein: CASSSRGESWNTF. The chain is built from TRBV11-1 and TRBJ1-2; the D gene is possibly TRBD1 (6 bases). V gave up 4 bases and J gave up 12 bases, with 18 bases separating them. This CDR3 has 13 amino acids. CDR1 SGHAT and CDR2 FQDESV come from the germline V gene (reference sequence).

The rearrangement uses TRBV11-2 and TRBJ1-6, with TRBD1 matching over 11 bases. This CDR3 contains 16 residues. Per germline, CDR1 SGHAT and CDR2 FQNNGV. V lost 5 bases and J lost 8; bases outside the gene matches: 8. CDR3 in DNA: TGTGCCAGCAGCCTCTGGACAGGGGGCATAGATTCACCCCTCCACTTT. This translates into CASSLWTGGIDSPLHF.

V usage is TRBV5-4 and J usage is TRBJ2-7; possible D gene TRBD1, 5 bases. The CDR3 spans 13 residues. Germline V CDR1 and CDR2: SGHNT, YYREEE (reference sequence). V lost 4 bases to trimming and J lost 7 bases, with 15 bases between them. CDR3 sequence reads: CASSLQGPGEQYF. DNA of the CDR3: TGTGCCAGCAGCCTCCAGGGTCCTGGGGAGCAGTACTTC. Full variable domain (outside the CDR3, taken from reference TRBV5-4 and TRBJ2-7): ETGVTQSPTHLIKTRGQQVTLRCSSQSGHNTVSWYQQALGQGPQFIFQYYREEENGRGNFPPRFSGLQFPNYSSELNVNALELDDSALYLCASSLQGPGEQYFGPGTRLTVT.

The chain has TRBV5-5 and TRBJ2-2, with a weak D call TRBD2 (6 bases). Trimming cost V 0 bases and J 3 bases, with 12 bases left between them. Germline loops: CDR1 SGHKS, CDR2 YYEKEE (reference sequence). The CDR3 is 16 residues long. This chain's CDR3 is CASSLAIAAHTGELFF. The DNA for the CDR3 is TGTGCCAGCAGCTTGGCGATAGCGGCACACACCGGGGAGCTGTTTTTT.

The chain has TRBV24-1 and TRBJ2-1, with 10 bases identical to TRBD1. Germline CDR1 and CDR2: KGHDR and SFDVKD. Trimming took 2 bases from V and 12 from J; bases not matched to a gene: 12. This CDR3 spans 16 amino acids. The CDR3 DNA reads TGTGCCACCAGTGATTCCCTAAGGGACAGGGGTAAACGGCAGTTCTTC. Translated: CATSDSLRDRGKRQFF.

The gene calls are TRBV28 and TRBJ2-7; D is possibly TRBD2 (6 bases). CDR3 length: 12 residues. The V gene lost 6 bases and the J gene lost 2 bases, with 8 bases spanning the gap. The germline CDR1 and CDR2 sequences are MDHEN and SYDVKM. CDR3 in amino acids: CASSGGPYEQYF. Here the CDR3 DNA reads TGTGCCAGCAGCGGGGGTCCCTACGAGCAGTACTTC.

This clone was seen a few times. The chain uses TRBV28 and TRBJ2-1, with 9 bases aligning to TRBD2. The CDR3 is made up of 15 amino acids. V shed 2 bases, J shed 5 bases, and the junction held 4 bases outside the gene matches. Germline V gene lookup returns CDR1 MDHEN and CDR2 SYDVKM. The CDR3 region is CASSLASGANNEQFF. In DNA form, the CDR3 reads TGTGCCAGCAGTTTAGCTAGCGGGGCTAACAATGAGCAGTTCTTC.

The V call is TRBV3-1 (or the pseudogene TRBV3-2), the J call TRBJ2-3, with 7 bases matching TRBD2. The CDR3 has 15 residues. Trimming took 4 bases from V and 6 from J; bases not matched to a gene: 10. Germline CDR1 is LGHDT and CDR2 is YNNKEL (reference sequence). CDR3 coding DNA: TGTGCCAGCAGCCCCAGGCTAGCGGACTGGGATACGCAGTATTTT. Residues: CASSPRLADWDTQYF.

This chain links TRBV6-1 with TRBJ1-1; tentatively, D is TRBD1 (5 bases). This CDR3 contains 16 residues. V gave up 4 bases and J gave up 1 base, with 16 bases separating them. Germline V lookup: CDR1 MNHNS, CDR2 SASEGT. The CDR3 nucleotides are TGTGCCAGCAGTGGGGCAGGGTTTGCCGAGAACACTGAAGCTTTCTTT. This codes for CASSGAGFAENTEAFF.

V and J are TRBV18 and TRBJ1-6, with a tentative D call TRBD1 (5 bases). This CDR3 spans 15 amino acids. Germline assignment: CDR1 KGHSH and CDR2 LQKENI. V lost 3 bases to trimming and J lost 5 bases, with 11 bases between them. This chain's CDR3 is CASSPLTGNNSPLHF. The CDR3 nucleotides read TGTGCCAGCTCACCGTTAACAGGAAATAATTCACCCCTCCACTTT.

The CDR3: CASSLYSENQPQHF. Written as DNA, the CDR3 is TGTGCCAGCAGTTTATACAGTGAGAATCAGCCCCAGCATTTT. This sequence joins TRBV28 and TRBJ1-5; D gene ambiguous. The CDR3 contains 14 residues. Per germline, CDR1 MDHEN and CDR2 SYDVKM. V was trimmed by 1 base and J by 4 bases, leaving 8 bases between them.

The chain couples TRBV4-3 to TRBJ2-3; 13 positions match TRBD2. Germline lookup yields CDR1 LGHNA and CDR2 YSLEER. V gave up 2 bases and J gave up 0 bases; unmatched junction bases: 11. The CDR3 runs to 20 residues. CDR3 DNA: TGCGCCAGCAGCCAATCACCGACTAGCGGGGGGACTCTTAGCACAGATACGCAGTATTTT. It translates to CASSQSPTSGGTLSTDTQYF.

This chain connects TRBV6-5 to TRBJ1-2, with a tentative D call TRBD1 (6 bases). The germline V gene encodes CDR1 MNHEY and CDR2 SVGAGI. The CDR3 extends over 15 amino acids. The V gene lost 0 bases and the J gene lost 3 bases, with 11 bases spanning the gap. The CDR3 sequence: CASSYSHRADYGYTF. The CDR3 DNA follows: TGTGCCAGCAGTTACTCGCACAGGGCAGACTATGGCTACACCTTC.

The chain joins TRBV19 to TRBJ1-1; D unclear. V lost 6 bases, J lost 1 base, and 9 bases lay in between. In germline, CDR1 is LNHDA, CDR2 SQIVND (reference sequence). The CDR3 runs 13 residues. The CDR3 nucleotides are TGTGCCAGTAGCCGAGAATGGAACACTGAAGCTTTCTTT. It is translated as CASSREWNTEAFF.

A single count supports this clone. The chain couples TRBV6-1 to TRBJ1-4; possibly TRBD1 for D (5 bases). In germline, CDR1 is MNHNS, CDR2 SASEGT. This CDR3 contains 13 residues. V was trimmed by 2 bases and J by 8 bases, leaving 9 bases between them. The CDR3 nucleotides are TGTGCCAGCAGTGAAACGGACACAGAAAAACTGTTTTTT. Translating it yields CASSETDTEKLFF.

This clone was picked up one time. J is TRBJ2-1 and V is TRBV28; TRBD1 matches at 11 bases. This CDR3 has 14 amino acids. The trim removed 7 bases at V and 7 bases at J, leaving 6 bases unmatched. Germline CDR1 MDHEN, CDR2 SYDVKM. The CDR3 DNA reads as TGTGCCAGCATCCGGGACAGGGGGAGGAATGAGCAGTTCTTC. Translating it yields CASIRDRGRNEQFF. Complete variable domain (other parts from reference TRBV28 and TRBJ2-1): DVKVTQSSRYLVKRTGEKVFLECVQDMDHENMFWYRQDPGLGLRLIYFSYDVKMKEKGDIPEGYSVSREKKERFSLILESASTNQTSMYLCASIRDRGRNEQFFGPGTRLTVL.

The rearrangement links TRBV12-3 or TRBV12-4 to TRBJ2-1; TRBD2 matches at 10 bases. The V and J ends lost 10 bases and 7 bases, in that order; junction bases with no gene match: 7. This CDR3 contains 13 residues. CDR3: CATERGGRNEQFF. CDR3 DNA sequence: TGTGCCACGGAGCGGGGGGGCCGGAATGAGCAGTTCTTC.

The J gene is TRBJ1-5, the V gene TRBV10-2, with D perhaps TRBD1 (5 bases). This CDR3 has 13 residues. Trimming shortened V by 0 bases and J by 7 bases, and 7 bases separated the two germline ends. Germline loops: CDR1 WSHSY, CDR2 SAAADI. CDR3 protein: CASSESRGQPQHF. The CDR3 DNA reads TGCGCCAGCAGTGAGTCGCGGGGGCAGCCCCAGCATTTT.

The V call is TRBV5-1, the J call TRBJ2-1; 8 bases are a match to TRBD2. Germline values: CDR1 SGHRS, CDR2 YFSETQ. The junction had 4 bases not matched to a gene; V was cut back by 3 bases and J by 5 bases. The CDR3 is 14 residues long. The CDR3 nucleotides read TGCGCCAGCAGCTCGACTAGCGCAAACAATGAGCAGTTCTTC. This gives the protein CASSSTSANNEQFF. Using reference TRBV5-1 and TRBJ2-1 for the parts outside the CDR3, the full variable domain is KAGVTQTPRYLIKTRGQQVTLSCSPISGHRSVSWYQQTPGQGLQFLFEYFSETQRNKGNFPGRFSGRQFSNSRSEMNVSTLELGDSALYLCASSSTSANNEQFFGPGTRLTVL.

The rearrangement uses TRBV7-2 and TRBJ2-3, with 7 positions matching TRBD1. The CDR3 totals 15 residues. From germline, CDR1 is SGHTA and CDR2 FQGNSA. V trimming: 2 bases; J trimming: 0 bases; junction bases outside the gene matches: 2. CDR3 sequence reads: CASSLRGQSTDTQYF. The CDR3 DNA follows: TGTGCCAGCAGCTTACGGGGACAGAGCACAGATACGCAGTATTTT.

The rearrangement links TRBV28 to TRBJ2-1; D perhaps matches TRBD2 (5 bases). Germline V gene sequence: CDR1 MDHEN, CDR2 SYDVKM. V was clipped by 5 bases and J by 10 bases, with 21 bases between them. This CDR3 comprises 15 residues. CDR3 nucleotide sequence: TGTGCCAGCAGTCCCGGACTTACGGAGATCTGGGAGCAGTTCTTC. It translates to CASSPGLTEIWEQFF. Filled out from reference TRBV28 and TRBJ2-1, the complete variable domain reads DVKVTQSSRYLVKRTGEKVFLECVQDMDHENMFWYRQDPGLGLRLIYFSYDVKMKEKGDIPEGYSVSREKKERFSLILESASTNQTSMYLCASSPGLTEIWEQFFGPGTRLTVL.

The chain is built from TRBV24-1 and TRBJ2-5; TRBD1 agrees at 11 bases. V dropped 10 bases and J dropped 5; count of bases not matched to a gene: 2. The V gene's germline CDR1 is KGHDR and CDR2 SFDVKD. The length of the CDR3 is 12 residues. The CDR3, as DNA: TGTGCCACAGGACAGGGGGCTGAGACCCAGTACTTC. Translating it yields CATGQGAETQYF.

The chain employs TRBV6-2 or TRBV6-3 and TRBJ2-1, with 8 bases matching TRBD2. CDR1 is MNHEY, CDR2 SVGEGT, per germline. The ends lost 6 bases at V and 0 bases at J; junction bases unmatched: 7. The CDR3 length is 16 residues. CDR3: CASSPNGRGSYNEQFF. The CDR3 nucleotides are TGTGCCAGCAGCCCTAACGGGAGGGGCTCCTACAATGAGCAGTTCTTC.

This chain joins TRBV6-6 and TRBJ2-3; 9 nucleotides line up with TRBD1. Germline trimming cut 6 bases from V and 4 bases from J; bases unmatched to any gene: 8. The CDR3 is 15 amino acids. Germline V gene sequence: CDR1 MNHNY, CDR2 SVGAGI (reference sequence). This CDR3 reads CASRTTGGAPDTQYF. CDR3 in DNA: TGTGCCAGCAGGACCACAGGGGGCGCCCCAGATACGCAGTATTTT.

The chain is built from TRBV19 and TRBJ2-5; D is uncertain. V shed 6 bases and J shed 5 bases, with 13 bases lying between them. The CDR3 has 13 residues. Germline V gives CDR1 LNHDA, CDR2 SQIVND (reference sequence). The CDR3 DNA reads TGTGCCAGTAGCCCCCGGTACTTGGAGACCCAGTACTTC. It is translated as CASSPRYLETQYF.

V gene TRBV9 combines with J gene TRBJ2-2; D ambiguous. Trimming stripped 0 bases from V and 0 bases from J, with 9 bases between. This CDR3 spans 16 amino acids. Germline loops: CDR1 SGDLS, CDR2 YYNGEE. Here the CDR3 reads CASSVVEGANTGELFF. The CDR3 DNA reads TGTGCCAGCAGCGTAGTTGAAGGAGCGAACACCGGGGAGCTGTTTTTT.